This T cell receptor beta chain came from a study of cytomegalovirus exposure and HLA in healthy donors (dated by TCRdb to the late 2010s). For context, the study as a whole: According to a later analysis, one platform produced both the roughly 120 validation repertoires and the roughly 640 repertoires of the first cohort. The study aimed to test whether signatures of past pathogen exposure could be identified by cataloging public T cell receptors. A separate validation cohort of approximately 130 different subjects was used in addition to the 666-subject first cohort. High-throughput TCR immunosequencing, statistical association of individual TCRs with disease status, and machine learning were combined to predict cytomegalovirus infection status.

What the study reported, not specific to this receptor: A total of 150 or so TCR beta chains were listed by the study as associated with cytomegalovirus. A few of the identified cytomegalovirus-associated TCR beta chains were confirmed in vitro to be specific for cytomegalovirus antigens. It was suggested by the authors that the approach could potentially be generalized to other disease states and immunological phenotypes. Most TCR sequences were observed very rarely across donors, whereas some public TCRs were present in many individuals. The validation cohort had no HLA typing available for a later analysis, so co-occurrence within that cohort was assessed over all 130 or so repertoires. The classifier was reported to diagnose cytomegalovirus status with high specificity and sensitivity in both the original and validation cohorts. A later analysis found that TCRs clustered in the first cohort also tended to co-occur in the roughly 120 validation repertoires, with approximately 93% of cluster scores above 0.

Library preparation employed the immunoSEQ multiplex PCR assay. As for the authors' bioinformatics: To diagnose cytomegalovirus status from the catalog of TCR beta chain sequences, a statistical classification framework was built. The source is immuneACCESS, and TCRdb retained only in-frame sequences with V and J called. Part of the clones is not carried over; for the studies checked, unresolved V genes explain less than half of this, and the remainder is unexplained. V and J calls and clone size come straight from that table; D and trimming were deduced from the DNA. For this sample the table gives about 130,000 clones, of which roughly 89% were detected only once. The top ten hold approximately 10% of the sample. Comments on this clone: The target of this receptor is not known. There are no base qualities to consult, and no much larger clone falls within one base.

The CDR3, cysteine through phenylalanine, is 14 amino acids long. Here the CDR3 DNA is all that survives: 42 bases in frame from base 1. V loses 4 bases at its end and J loses 8 bases; junction bases beyond the gene matches: 9. In the germline V gene, CDR1 corresponds to SGHDN and CDR2 to FVKESK. Donors formed part of the validation cohort, which comprised some 120 subjects and was distinct from the first cohort of under 750 subjects. The source material was PBMCs. This receptor was identified in a woman in her late teens or twenties in good health and CMV-seropositive. The chain is encoded by TRBV14 joined to TRBJ1-2; TRBD1 lines up with 8 middle nucleotides. The nucleotide sequence reads as follows: TGTGCCAGCAGCCTTTACACAGGGGGGAGAGGCTACACCTTC. Translated, it gives CASSLYTGGRGYTF. Where the CDR3 stops, the reference TRBV14 and TRBJ1-2 genes take over; the full variable domain is EAGVTQFPSHSVIEKGQTVTLRCDPISGHDNLYWYRRVMGKEIKFLLHFVKESKQDESGMPNNRFLAERTGGTYSTLKVQPAELEDSGVYFCASSLYTGGRGYTFGSGTRLTVV.